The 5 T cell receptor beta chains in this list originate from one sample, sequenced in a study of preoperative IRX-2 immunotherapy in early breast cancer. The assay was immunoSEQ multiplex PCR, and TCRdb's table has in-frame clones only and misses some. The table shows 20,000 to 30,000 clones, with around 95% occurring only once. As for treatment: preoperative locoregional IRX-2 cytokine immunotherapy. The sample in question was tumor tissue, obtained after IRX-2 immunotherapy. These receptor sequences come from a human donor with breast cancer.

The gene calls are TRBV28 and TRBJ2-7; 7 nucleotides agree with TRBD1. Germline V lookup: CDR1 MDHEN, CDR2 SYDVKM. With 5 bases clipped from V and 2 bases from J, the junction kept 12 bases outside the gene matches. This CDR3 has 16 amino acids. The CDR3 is CASSLLGQSLPYEQYF. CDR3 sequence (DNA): TGTGCCAGCAGTCTCCTGGGACAGTCGCTCCCCTACGAGCAGTACTTC.

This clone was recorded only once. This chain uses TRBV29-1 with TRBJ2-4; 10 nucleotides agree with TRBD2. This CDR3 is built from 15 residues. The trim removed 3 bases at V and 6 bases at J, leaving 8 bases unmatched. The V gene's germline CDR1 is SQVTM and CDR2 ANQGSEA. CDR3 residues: CSVEGAGGPRNIQYF. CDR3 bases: TGCAGCGTTGAGGGAGCGGGAGGGCCGAGAAACATTCAGTACTTC.

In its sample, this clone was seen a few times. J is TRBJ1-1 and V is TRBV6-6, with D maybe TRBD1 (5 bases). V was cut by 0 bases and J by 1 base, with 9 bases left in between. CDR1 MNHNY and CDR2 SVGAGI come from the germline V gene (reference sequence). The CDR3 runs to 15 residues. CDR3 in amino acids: CASSYSRDPNTEAFF. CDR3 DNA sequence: TGTGCCAGCAGTTACTCCCGGGACCCGAACACTGAAGCTTTCTTT.

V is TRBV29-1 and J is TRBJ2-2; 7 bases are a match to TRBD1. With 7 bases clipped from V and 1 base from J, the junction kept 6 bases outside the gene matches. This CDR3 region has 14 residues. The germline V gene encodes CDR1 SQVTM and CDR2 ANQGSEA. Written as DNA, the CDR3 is TGCAGCGGTTACAGGGGATTGAACACCGGGGAGCTGTTTTTT. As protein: CSGYRGLNTGELFF.

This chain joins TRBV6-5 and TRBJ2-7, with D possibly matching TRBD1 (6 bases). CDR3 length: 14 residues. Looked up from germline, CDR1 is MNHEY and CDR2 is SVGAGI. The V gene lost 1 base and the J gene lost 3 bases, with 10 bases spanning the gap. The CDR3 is CASSYFGQIYEQYF. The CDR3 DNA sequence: TGTGCCAGCAGTTACTTCGGACAGATCTACGAGCAGTACTTC.